This TCR beta chain was obtained from a study of cytomegalovirus exposure and HLA in healthy donors. The study, taken as a whole, reports: Beyond CMV serostatus, there was no information to go on about immune exposure.

CDR1 and CDR2 (germline): SEHNR, FQNEAQ (reference sequence). The CDR3 has 14 residues. Trimming took 4 bases from V and 1 from J, leaving 8 bases between them. The PCR was carried out with 60 Vbeta primers and 13 Jbeta primers. The method was immunoSEQ multiplex PCR; TCRdb's version includes in-frame clones alone and lacks a portion of them. Of around 130,000 clones detected, 80% appear once; the ten largest clones hold 4%. Regarding this clone: As yet, its antigen is unknown.

Donors sampled were nominally healthy, though unrecorded immune exposures were likely. The rearrangement links TRBV7-9 to TRBJ1-5; D may be TRBD1 (5 bases). The source of this sequence is a woman aged 40 to 50 in good health and CMV-seronegative. Sample: PBMCs. CDR3 protein: CASSSDTSNQPQHF. The CDR3, as DNA: TGTGCCAGCAGCTCGGACACAAGCAATCAGCCCCAGCATTTT.